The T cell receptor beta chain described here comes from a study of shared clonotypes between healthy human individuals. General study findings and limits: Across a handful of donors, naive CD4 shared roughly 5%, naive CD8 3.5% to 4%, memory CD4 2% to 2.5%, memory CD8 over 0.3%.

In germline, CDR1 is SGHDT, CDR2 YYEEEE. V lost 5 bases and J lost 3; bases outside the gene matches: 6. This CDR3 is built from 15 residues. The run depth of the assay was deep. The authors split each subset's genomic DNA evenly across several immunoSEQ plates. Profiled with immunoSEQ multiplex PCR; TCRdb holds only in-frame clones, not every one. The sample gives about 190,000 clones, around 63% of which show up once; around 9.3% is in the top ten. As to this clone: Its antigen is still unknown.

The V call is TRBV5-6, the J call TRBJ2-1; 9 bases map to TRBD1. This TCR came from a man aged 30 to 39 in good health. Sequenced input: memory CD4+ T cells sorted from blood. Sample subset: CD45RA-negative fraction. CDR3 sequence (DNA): TGTGCCAGCAGGTCCTGGGACAGGGTCTACAATGAGCAGTTCTTC. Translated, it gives CASRSWDRVYNEQFF.